A single sample gave rise to the 9 T cell receptor beta chains below, sequenced in a study of blood T cell repertoires in COVID-19. Sequenced by immunoSEQ multiplex PCR; TCRdb stores in-frame clones only, minus some. The sample has approximately 270,000 clones, about four fifths seen once. The sequenced sample consisted of peripheral blood. Every receptor here comes from a person in their 70s with COVID-19, enrolled during active disease.

This chain uses TRBV6-6 with TRBJ2-4; possible D gene TRBD2, 6 bases. This CDR3 is 15 amino acids long. Trimming removed 4 bases from V and 1 base from J, with 11 bases in between. The V gene's germline CDR1 is MNHNY and CDR2 SVGAGI (reference sequence). CDR3 region: CASSLRDLAKNIQYF. The CDR3 region has the DNA TGTGCCAGCAGTTTGCGGGACCTTGCCAAAAACATTCAGTACTTC.

The chain recombines TRBV18 with TRBJ1-1, with D perhaps TRBD1 (6 bases). CDR1 and CDR2 from the germline V gene are KGHSH and LQKENI. Trimming stripped 6 bases from V and 2 bases from J, with 19 bases between. The length of the CDR3 is 16 residues. The CDR3 here is CASSSRQVSSNTEAFF. In nucleotides, the CDR3 is TGTGCCAGCTCTTCGAGACAGGTCTCTTCAAACACTGAAGCTTTCTTT. The whole variable domain, filled in from reference TRBV18 and TRBJ1-1, reads NAGVMQNPRHLVRRRGQEARLRCSPMKGHSHVYWYRQLPEEGLKFMVYLQKENIIDESGMPKERFSAEFPKEGPSILRIQQVVRGDSAAYFCASSSRQVSSNTEAFFGQGTRLTVV.

This clone was seen a single time. This chain connects TRBV9 to TRBJ1-2; TRBD1 matches at 7 bases. The germline gives CDR1 SGDLS, CDR2 YYNGEE. This CDR3 has 15 amino acids. The V and J ends lost 2 bases and 8 bases, in that order; junction bases with no gene match: 12. This CDR3 is CASSVFDEGARGYTF. In DNA form, the CDR3 reads TGTGCCAGCAGCGTGTTTGATGAGGGGGCGAGGGGCTACACCTTC.

This sequence joins TRBV12-5 and TRBJ2-3; a possible D gene is TRBD1 (6 bases). Germline V gives CDR1 LGHNT, CDR2 FRNRAP. The CDR3 has 15 residues. Deletions cut 2 bases from V and 4 bases from J, with 13 bases between. CDR3 amino acids: CASGLYQGIADTQYF. CDR3 in DNA: TGTGCTAGTGGTTTGTACCAGGGGATAGCAGATACGCAGTATTTT.

This clone was picked up a small number of times. The rearrangement uses TRBV7-2 and TRBJ1-1; a possible D gene is TRBD1 (5 bases). The germline CDR1 and CDR2 sequences are SGHTA and FQGNSA. Trimming left V 6 bases short and J 0 bases short, with 20 bases between. This CDR3 spans 17 amino acids. The CDR3 loop is CASRHIQDLRLNTEAFF. In DNA form, the CDR3 reads TGTGCCAGCAGACATATACAGGATTTAAGGCTGAACACTGAAGCTTTCTTT.

As to this clone: A read error may account for a junction end that differs from germline. This sequence joins TRBV7-3 and TRBJ1-2; TRBD1 agrees at 8 bases. The CDR3 length is 13 residues. Per germline, CDR1 SGHTA and CDR2 FQGTGA. The chain's CDR3 is CAGSPAGGSGYTF. As DNA, the CDR3 is TGTGCCGGCAGCCCAGCAGGGGGCTCTGGCTACACCTTC. Full variable domain (remainder filled in from reference TRBV7-3 and TRBJ1-2): GAGVSQTPSNKVTEKGKYVELRCDPISGHTALYWYRQSLGQGPEFLIYFQGTGAADDSGLPNDRFFAVRPEGSVSTLKIQRTERGDSAVYLCAGSPAGGSGYTFGSGTRLTVV.

The rearrangement uses TRBV11-3 and TRBJ1-1; D not certain. There are 14 residues in the CDR3. Trimming pared 0 bases from V and 3 bases from J, leaving 8 bases between. CDR1 is SGHNT, CDR2 YENEEA, per germline. CDR3 in DNA: TGTGCCAGCAGCTTAGACGGCGGGGACACTGAAGCTTTCTTT. It yields the protein CASSLDGGDTEAFF.

The sample holds a few counts of this clone. The V and J genes are TRBV5-6 and TRBJ2-7; TRBD2 matches 11 bases. The trim removed 5 bases at V and 5 bases at J, leaving 9 bases unmatched. Germline values: CDR1 SGHDT, CDR2 YYEEEE. The CDR3 loop spans 15 amino acids. CDR3 region: CASRFLAGGPHEQYF. CDR3 coding DNA: TGTGCCAGCAGATTCTTAGCGGGAGGGCCCCACGAGCAGTACTTC. The full variable domain, completed using reference TRBV5-6 and TRBJ2-7, is DAGVTQSPTHLIKTRGQQVTLRCSPKSGHDTVSWYQQALGQGPQFIFQYYEEEERQRGNFPDRFSGHQFPNYSSELNVNALLLGDSALYLCASRFLAGGPHEQYFGPGTRLTVT.

The J gene is TRBJ1-5, the V gene TRBV4-3, with 7 bases identical to TRBD1. The CDR3 loop spans 15 amino acids. V lost 0 bases, J lost 7 bases, and 6 bases stayed unmatched. Germline CDR1 LGHNA, CDR2 YSLEER. The DNA for the CDR3 is TGCGCCAGCAGCCAAGATACAGGGGCCCCGCAGCCCCAGCATTTT. It yields the protein CASSQDTGAPQPQHF.